Listed here are 10 T cell receptor beta chains from one sample, sequenced in a study of blood T cell repertoires in COVID-19. Sequencing was performed with immunoSEQ multiplex PCR; in TCRdb, only in-frame clones are kept and a portion is missing. The sample lists 100,000 or so clones, approximately 80% occurring once. The sequenced material came from peripheral blood. These receptors were collected from a woman aged 80 or over with acute or convalescent COVID-19.

This clone occurred many times. This rearrangement joins TRBV10-3 to TRBJ1-2; TRBD1 aligns across 8 bases. From germline, CDR1 is ENHRY and CDR2 SYGVKD. The CDR3 has 15 amino acids. V gave up 0 bases and J gave up 3 bases; unmatched junction bases: 3. The CDR3 bases are TGTGCCATCAGTGAGTCGACCAGGGGGCACTATGGCTACACCTTC. The encoded protein is CAISESTRGHYGYTF.

This sequence joins TRBV20-1 and TRBJ2-3, with D perhaps TRBD2 (6 bases). Trimming removed 3 bases from V and 3 bases from J, with 13 bases in between. CDR1 and CDR2 (germline): DFQATT, SNEGSKA (reference sequence). The CDR3 contains 14 residues. The CDR3 bases are TGCAGTGCTAGTCCGGGGGTAGGGACAGATACGCAGTATTTT. Translation gives CSASPGVGTDTQYF.

This chain connects TRBV28 to TRBJ2-1; TRBD1 might be the D (6 bases). Germline V CDR1 and CDR2: MDHEN, SYDVKM. The CDR3 has 12 residues. The V end lost 5 bases, the J end lost 11 bases, and 13 bases lay between the germline ends. The CDR3 sequence: CASSEWTAKQFF. CDR3 in DNA: TGTGCCAGCAGTGAGTGGACAGCTAAGCAGTTCTTC.

V and J are TRBV30 and TRBJ1-5; D is unresolved. Germline CDR1 is GTSNPN and CDR2 is SVGIG (reference sequence). The CDR3 sequence is 15 residues long. Trimming took off 7 bases at V and 5 bases at J, with 21 bases between the two ends. The CDR3 coding sequence is TGTGCCTTCTCCTTAAATACACGCACAGATCAGCCCCAGCATTTT. Translated, it gives CAFSLNTRTDQPQHF.

The genes are TRBV10-2 and TRBJ2-1; 12 nucleotides line up with TRBD2. There are 15 residues in the CDR3. V was pared by 6 bases and J by 9 bases, with 9 bases of the junction left unmatched. Germline V CDR1 and CDR2: WSHSY, SAAADI. The CDR3 sequence: CASSRTSGTAAEQFF. Written as DNA, the CDR3 is TGCGCCAGCAGCCGGACTAGCGGGACTGCCGCTGAGCAGTTCTTC.

The CDR3 nucleotides are TGCACCAGCAGCCAGGGGGGGTGTGAGCAGTTCTTC. Its protein product is CTSSQGGCEQFF. The chain employs TRBV1 and TRBJ2-1; whether TRBD2, the table's D call, matches the DNA was not checked. TRBV1 is annotated as a pseudogene. This CDR3 has 12 residues.

The chain links TRBV11-2 to TRBJ1-2, with 9 bases lining up with TRBD1. The V gene's germline CDR1 is SGHAT and CDR2 FQNNGV. The CDR3 totals 14 residues. The junction had 6 bases not matched to a gene; V was cut back by 1 base and J by 9 bases. The CDR3 nucleotides read TGTGCCAGCAGCTTAGCTGAGGGACAGGGACGCTACACCTTC. It encodes CASSLAEGQGRYTF.

This chain links TRBV15 with TRBJ1-6, with 9 positions matching TRBD1. The CDR3 sequence is 15 residues long. Trimming cost V 3 bases and J 10 bases; bases outside gene matches: 7. Per germline, CDR1 LNHNV and CDR2 YYDKDF (reference sequence). CDR3 amino acids: CATSSGTGTISPLHF. In DNA, the CDR3 is TGTGCCACCAGCAGTGGGACAGGGACGATCTCACCCCTCCACTTT.

A single count supports this clone. The chain couples TRBV6-6 to TRBJ2-1, with 8 bases matching TRBD2. The trim removed 6 bases at V and 5 bases at J, leaving 9 bases unmatched. The germline gives CDR1 MNHNY, CDR2 SVGAGI (reference sequence). The CDR3 loop spans 15 amino acids. CDR3 sequence reads: CASRGGAGVDNEQFF. CDR3 bases: TGTGCCAGCAGGGGAGGAGCGGGAGTCGACAATGAGCAGTTCTTC.

The chain carries TRBV7-2 and TRBJ2-3, with D hard to call. V was trimmed by 3 bases and J by 1 base, leaving 11 bases between them. Germline-derived CDR1 and CDR2 are SGHTA and FQGNSA. This CDR3 is built from 15 residues. The CDR3 sequence is CASSLSPRGTDTQYF. CDR3 nucleotide sequence: TGTGCCAGCAGCTTGTCCCCTCGAGGCACAGATACGCAGTATTTT.